This record concerns one TCR beta chain sequence. It lacks a known antigen. No clone much larger than this one lies a single base away; base qualities are absent. From a lookup of the germline V gene (reference sequence), CDR1 and CDR2 are DFQATT and SNEGSKA. Trimming accounts for 5 bases at V and 5 bases at J, while the number of junction bases matched to no gene is 1. There are 11 amino acids in the CDR3, from cysteine to phenylalanine inclusive. Left in the record is the CDR3 DNA by itself, 33 bases read in frame from the first base. TCR CDR3 regions were amplified from genomic DNA by multiplex PCR using the deep immunoSEQ assay. Genomic DNA extracted from each cell subset was distributed evenly over all wells of several immunoSEQ 96-well plates, and each plate served as one replicate. Each replicate PCR for sorted subsets received around 210 ng genomic DNA, equal to about 30,000 T cell genomes. Purified libraries were measured with a Qubit 3.0 fluorometer, size-checked on a Bioanalyzer 2100, and measured again with the KAPA Library Quantification kit. Every immunoSEQ 96-well plate was sequenced on a dedicated single-read 150-cycle Illumina NextSeq 550 flow cell. In the original analysis: The immunoSEQ output contained only junctional sequences without quality scores, so filtering could not match that applied to full-length reads. Sequences were annotated with PyIR, a Python wrapper for IgBLAST v1.9, and V/J genes and CDR3 were assigned using IMGT germline references. Reads were filtered out if the reads had weak V/J assignments (E-value above 1e-6), no CDR3, stop codons, out-of-frame junctions, or ambiguous translated residues. V3J clonotypes were defined by identical inferred V gene, J gene, and CDR3 amino acid sequence. To compute the percentage overlap between repertoires, the number of shared unique clonotypes was divided by the size of the smaller repertoire. RTK rarefaction, the Chao1 estimator, and Recon v2.1 estimates of unobserved clonotypes were used to assess repertoire richness. OLGA was used to compute generation probabilities for all TCRbeta clonotypes that the gDNA method yielded from a handful of donors. The table comes from immuneACCESS by way of TCRdb, which keeps in-frame sequences with V and J called. Part of the clones is missing from these tables; in studies checked, under half for an unresolved V gene and the rest for unknown reasons. Clone size and V and J calls were adopted from that table, with D and trimming inferred from the DNA. Across this sample there are about 710,000 clones, with 55% to 80% seen only once. The ten largest clones take up about 1.8% of the sample.

Donors were healthy HIV-negative adults with no recently reported acute infections or vaccinations. Only Caucasian adults living in Nashville, Tennessee, USA were represented among the donors. Magnetic negative selection was used to enrich CD4+ T cells, after which naive cells were positively selected on CD45RA and the negative fraction became the memory subset. After blood collection by leukapheresis, PBMCs were isolated using Ficoll-Histopaque density gradient centrifugation and then cryopreserved in the vapor phase of liquid nitrogen. Purity and quantity of every magnetically sorted T cell population were checked by analytical flow cytometry. Each sorted fraction had its genomic DNA isolated and then quantified by UV absorbance on a Nanodrop 2000c. This specimen comes from a study of shared clonotypes between healthy human individuals (TCRdb year 2020). Background on the whole study: A couple of women and a few men aged 18 to 49 years were included in the cohort. For each donor, CD4 naive and CD4 memory were each run on three plates, CD8 naive on two plates, and CD8 memory on one plate. To estimate repertoire size and how much clonotypes are shared between individuals, the study performed deep sequencing of blood TCR repertoires from 4 to 6 healthy adults. Libraries were prepared and TCR repertoires were sequenced by different laboratories using diverse techniques, in order to increase sequencing depth and limit assay-specific biases. Between about 0.9 and 10 billion PBMCs per donor were obtained by leukapheresis. What the study reported, not specific to this receptor: Even with the large sequencing depth, rarefaction of the sorted-subset datasets indicated that sequencing was incomplete. Because the study included a small number of donors, the genetic and exposure-history diversity represented was limited. Sampling was restricted to blood, and TCR repertoires in tissue are likely to differ from TCR repertoires in blood. Naive subsets generally had larger estimated clonotype richness than memory subsets. Pairwise subsampling led to the expectation that sequencing depth would affect the degree of clonotype sharing among donors. Higher generation probabilities were observed for clonotypes shared by all four sorted-subset donors than for non-shared clonotypes. Around 5% of naive CD4, around 4% of naive CD8, around 2.3% of memory CD4, and less than 0.45% of memory CD8 clonotypes were shared across a few donors.

Here the chain combines TRBV20-1 and TRBJ2-7, with TRBD2 matching 9 junction bases. The sample was memory CD4+ T cells sorted from blood. The cell subset or site label, read with the paper, signifies: CD45RA-negative fraction. The receptor comes from a woman in her twenties or thirties in good health. In nucleotide form, the sequence is TGCAGTGCTCCTAGCGGGAACGAGCAGTACTTC. Translation gives CSAPSGNEQYF.